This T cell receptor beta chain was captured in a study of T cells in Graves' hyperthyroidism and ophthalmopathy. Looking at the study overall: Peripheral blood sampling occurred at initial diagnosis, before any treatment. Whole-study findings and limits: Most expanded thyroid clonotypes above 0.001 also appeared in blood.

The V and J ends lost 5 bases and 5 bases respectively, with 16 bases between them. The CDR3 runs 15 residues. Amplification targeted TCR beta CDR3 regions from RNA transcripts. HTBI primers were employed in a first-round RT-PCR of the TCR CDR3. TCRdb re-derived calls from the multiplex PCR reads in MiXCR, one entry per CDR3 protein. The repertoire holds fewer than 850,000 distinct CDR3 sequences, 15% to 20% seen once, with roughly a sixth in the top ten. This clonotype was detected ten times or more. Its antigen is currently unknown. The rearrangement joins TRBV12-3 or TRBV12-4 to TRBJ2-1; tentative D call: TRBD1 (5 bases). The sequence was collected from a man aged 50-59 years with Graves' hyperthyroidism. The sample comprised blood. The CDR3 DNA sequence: TGTGCCAGCAGTAGTGCAGGGTTGGCCCACAATGAGCAGTTCTTC. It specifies CASSSAGLAHNEQFF.